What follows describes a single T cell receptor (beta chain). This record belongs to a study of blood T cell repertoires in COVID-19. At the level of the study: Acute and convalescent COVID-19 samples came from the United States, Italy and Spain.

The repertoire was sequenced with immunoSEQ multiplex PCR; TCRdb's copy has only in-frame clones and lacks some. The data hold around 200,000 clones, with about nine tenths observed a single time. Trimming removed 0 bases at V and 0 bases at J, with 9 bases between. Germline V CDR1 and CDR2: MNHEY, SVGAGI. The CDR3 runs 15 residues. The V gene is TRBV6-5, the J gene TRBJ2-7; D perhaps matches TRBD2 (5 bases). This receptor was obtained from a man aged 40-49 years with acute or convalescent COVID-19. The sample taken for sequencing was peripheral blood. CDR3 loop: CASSYSRASSYEQYF. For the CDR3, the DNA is TGTGCCAGCAGTTACTCGCGGGCGAGCTCCTACGAGCAGTACTTC.